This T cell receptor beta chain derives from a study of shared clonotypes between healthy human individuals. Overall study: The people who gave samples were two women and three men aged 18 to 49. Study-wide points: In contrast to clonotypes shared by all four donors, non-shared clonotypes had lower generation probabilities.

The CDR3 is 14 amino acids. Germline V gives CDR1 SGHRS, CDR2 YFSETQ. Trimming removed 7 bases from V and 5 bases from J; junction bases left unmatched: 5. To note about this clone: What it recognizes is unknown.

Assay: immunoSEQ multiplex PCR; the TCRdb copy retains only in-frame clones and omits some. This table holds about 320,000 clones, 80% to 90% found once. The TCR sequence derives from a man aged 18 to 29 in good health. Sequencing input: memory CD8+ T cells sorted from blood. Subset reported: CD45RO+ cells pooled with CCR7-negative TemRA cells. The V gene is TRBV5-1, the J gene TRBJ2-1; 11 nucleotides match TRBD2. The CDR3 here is CASQLAGANNEQFF. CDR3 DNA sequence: TGCGCCAGCCAACTAGCGGGAGCCAACAATGAGCAGTTCTTC.